Sequencing of this T cell receptor (beta chain) was carried out in a study of blood T cell repertoires in COVID-19. Study-level information: Samples taken during acute and convalescent COVID-19 were collected in the United States, Italy and Spain.

Germline CDR1 is WNHNN and CDR2 is SYGVQD (reference sequence). Trimming took 2 bases from V and 7 from J, leaving 11 bases between them. This CDR3 contains 14 residues. Profiling relied on immunoSEQ multiplex PCR, and the TCRdb table lists in-frame clones only, not all of them. The sample gives approximately 300,000 clones, 80% to 90% of which show up once; about 4.1% is in the top ten. Participant reports of clinical history set cohort assignment. This receptor was identified in a woman aged 30 to 39 who had recovered from COVID-19. The V gene is TRBV10-1, the J gene TRBJ1-4; D is ambiguous. Sequencing was done on a sample of PBMCs or T cells enriched from blood (not recorded which). The CDR3 DNA reads TGCGCCAGCAGTGAGCGGGCCGAGGGTGAAAAACTGTTTTTT. The encoded protein is CASSERAEGEKLFF.